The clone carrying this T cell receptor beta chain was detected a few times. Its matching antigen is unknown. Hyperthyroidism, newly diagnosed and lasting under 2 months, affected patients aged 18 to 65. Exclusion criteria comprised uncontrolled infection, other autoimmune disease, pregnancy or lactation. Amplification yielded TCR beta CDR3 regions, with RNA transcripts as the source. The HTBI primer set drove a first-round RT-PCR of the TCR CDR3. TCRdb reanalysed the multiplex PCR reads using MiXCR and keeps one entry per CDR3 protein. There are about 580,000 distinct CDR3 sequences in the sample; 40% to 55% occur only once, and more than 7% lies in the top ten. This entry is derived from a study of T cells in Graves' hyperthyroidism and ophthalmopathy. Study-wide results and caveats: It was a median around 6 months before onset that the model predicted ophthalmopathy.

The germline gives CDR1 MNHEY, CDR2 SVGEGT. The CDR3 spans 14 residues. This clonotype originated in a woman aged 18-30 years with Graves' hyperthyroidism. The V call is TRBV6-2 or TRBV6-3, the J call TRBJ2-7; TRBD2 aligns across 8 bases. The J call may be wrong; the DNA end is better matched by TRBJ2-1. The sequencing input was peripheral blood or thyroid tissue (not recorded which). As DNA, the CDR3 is TGTGCCACCGGGCGATCAGCGGGAGATAATGAGCAGTTCTTC. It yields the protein CATGRSAGDNEQFF.